This record concerns one T cell receptor beta chain sequence. This sample was taken from a study of blood T cell repertoires in COVID-19. As for the study in general: Sites across the United States, Italy and Spain contributed samples from acute and convalescent COVID-19. PBMCs, B-cell-depleted T cells, or T cells provided the cDNA or gDNA that made up the material.

V shed 0 bases, J shed 4 bases, and the junction held 7 bases outside the gene matches. From germline, CDR1 is LGHDT and CDR2 YNNKEL (reference sequence). The CDR3 totals 16 residues. This table comes from immunoSEQ multiplex PCR, and its TCRdb copy is limited to in-frame clones, with some not included. The top ten hold approximately 1.3% of the sample, which has 300,000 or so clones, around four fifths seen once. The receptor was isolated from a woman aged 45 to 65 with acute or convalescent COVID-19. The sequenced sample was peripheral blood. The rearrangement links TRBV3-1 (or the pseudogene TRBV3-2) to TRBJ2-3, with TRBD1 matching over 7 bases. The DNA for the CDR3 is TGTGCCAGCAGCCAAGATCTAGCCAGGGGGTCAGATACGCAGTATTTT. Translated: CASSQDLARGSDTQYF.